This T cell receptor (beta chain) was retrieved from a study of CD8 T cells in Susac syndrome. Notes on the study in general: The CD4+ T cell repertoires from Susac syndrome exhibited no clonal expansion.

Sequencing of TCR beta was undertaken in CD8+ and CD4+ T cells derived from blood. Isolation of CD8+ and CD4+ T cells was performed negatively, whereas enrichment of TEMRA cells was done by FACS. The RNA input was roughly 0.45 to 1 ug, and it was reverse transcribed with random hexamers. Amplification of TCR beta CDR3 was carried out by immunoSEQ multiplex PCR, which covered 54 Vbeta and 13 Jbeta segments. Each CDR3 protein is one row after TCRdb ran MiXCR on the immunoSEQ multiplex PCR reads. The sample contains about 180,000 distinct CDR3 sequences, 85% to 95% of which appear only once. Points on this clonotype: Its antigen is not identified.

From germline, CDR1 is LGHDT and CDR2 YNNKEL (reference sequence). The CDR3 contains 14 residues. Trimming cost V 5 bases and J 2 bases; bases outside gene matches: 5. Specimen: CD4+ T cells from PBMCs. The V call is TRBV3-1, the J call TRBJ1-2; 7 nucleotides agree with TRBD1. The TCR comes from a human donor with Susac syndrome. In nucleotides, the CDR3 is TGTGCCAGCAGCACACTACAGGGGAACTATGGCTACACCTTC. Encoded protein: CASSTLQGNYGYTF.